The 21 T cell receptor beta chains below were found in one sample sequenced in a study of blood T cell repertoires in COVID-19. Sequenced by immunoSEQ multiplex PCR; TCRdb stores in-frame clones only, minus some. Here the sample spans approximately 300,000 clones, around nine tenths being singletons. The sequenced sample was peripheral blood. The receptors were sampled from a woman in her forties or fifties with active or convalescent COVID-19.

This chain links TRBV19 with TRBJ1-6; no clear D. This CDR3 is 13 amino acids long. V was shortened by 5 bases and J by 6 bases, with 8 bases between the two germline ends. Germline V lookup: CDR1 LNHDA, CDR2 SQIVND (reference sequence). The DNA of the CDR3 is TGTGCCAGTAGTGGGTGGAGTAATTCACCCCTCCACTTT. Protein product: CASSGWSNSPLHF.

The rearrangement joins TRBV5-1 to TRBJ2-5; TRBD2 agrees at 8 bases. There are 15 residues in the CDR3. Germline values: CDR1 SGHRS, CDR2 YFSETQ. V gave up 4 bases and J gave up 4 bases; unmatched junction bases: 9. CDR3 in amino acids: CASSPGLGGRETQYF. As DNA, the CDR3 is TGCGCCAGCAGCCCGGGACTAGGAGGGCGAGAGACCCAGTACTTC. Full variable domain (missing parts from reference TRBV5-1 and TRBJ2-5): KAGVTQTPRYLIKTRGQQVTLSCSPISGHRSVSWYQQTPGQGLQFLFEYFSETQRNKGNFPGRFSGRQFSNSRSEMNVSTLELGDSALYLCASSPGLGGRETQYFGPGTRLLVL.

V usage is TRBV10-3 and J usage is TRBJ1-1; 8 positions agree with TRBD1. The CDR3 is 13 amino acids. With 8 bases clipped from V and 7 bases from J, the junction kept 9 bases outside the gene matches. The germline gives CDR1 ENHRY, CDR2 SYGVKD. The CDR3 protein is CAIGDDRGVEAFF. CDR3 bases: TGTGCCATCGGAGACGACAGGGGCGTTGAAGCTTTCTTT.

The chain employs TRBV4-3 and TRBJ2-3; 15 positions match TRBD2. Germline-derived CDR1 and CDR2 are LGHNA and YSLEER. The CDR3 spans 20 residues. V lost 4 bases and J lost 3; bases outside the gene matches: 14. CDR3 in DNA: TGCGCCAGCAGCCGAAAAAACGCCGGGACTAGCGGGAGGCGGACAGATACGCAGTATTTT. This codes for CASSRKNAGTSGRRTDTQYF.

This chain connects TRBV19 to TRBJ2-7, with TRBD1 matching 10 bases. The CDR3 covers 15 residues. CDR1 LNHDA and CDR2 SQIVND come from the germline V gene (reference sequence). J gave up 5 bases and V 5 bases, and 9 bases lay outside the gene matches. The CDR3 DNA sequence: TGTGCCAGTAGTGGCGGGTTGGGACAGGGGAACGAGCAGTACTTC. Protein: CASSGGLGQGNEQYF.

This clone was observed a few times. The chain joins TRBV4-2 to TRBJ1-6; no clear D gene. This CDR3 spans 13 amino acids. Trimming shortened V by 0 bases and J by 10 bases, and 7 bases separated the two germline ends. The germline V gene has CDR1 LGHNA and CDR2 YNFKEQ. CDR3 in amino acids: CASSQDSGSPLHF. CDR3 nucleotide sequence: TGTGCCAGCAGCCAAGATTCCGGGTCACCCCTCCACTTT.

The chain carries TRBV7-3 and TRBJ1-1, with a weak D call TRBD1 (5 bases). V dropped 1 base and J dropped 6 bases, with 12 bases sitting between them. Per the germline V gene, CDR1 is SGHTA and CDR2 is FQGTGA. There are 14 residues in the CDR3. CDR3 protein: CASSLKAGVAEAFF. The CDR3 nucleotides are TGTGCCAGCAGCTTAAAAGCGGGGGTGGCTGAAGCTTTCTTT.

For this clone: This sample includes further DNA sequences coding for the same CDR3. J is TRBJ1-4 and V is TRBV30; 8 bases are a match to TRBD1. V lost 0 bases and J lost 7; bases outside the gene matches: 4. The CDR3 is 14 amino acids. Germline loops: CDR1 GTSNPN, CDR2 SVGIG (reference sequence). This CDR3 reads CAWSVQGAREKLFF. The CDR3 DNA reads TGTGCCTGGAGTGTTCAGGGGGCGCGTGAAAAACTGTTTTTT.

This clone was seen a single time. This rearrangement joins TRBV27 to TRBJ2-1; 12 positions agree with TRBD2. This CDR3 has 15 residues. Germline loops: CDR1 MNHEY, CDR2 SMNVEV (reference sequence). Trimming removed 4 bases from V and 8 bases from J; junction bases left unmatched: 6. The CDR3 loop reads CASSSTSGRSDEQFF. For the CDR3, the DNA is TGTGCCAGCAGTTCAACTAGCGGGAGGTCCGATGAGCAGTTCTTC.

The chain joins TRBV5-4 to TRBJ1-5, with 7 bases fitting TRBD1. Trimming took 3 bases from V and 1 from J; bases not matched to a gene: 1. CDR3 length: 14 amino acids. Germline V CDR1 and CDR2: SGHNT, YYREEE (reference sequence). DNA for the CDR3: TGTGCCAGCAGCTCGGACAGGAGCAATCAGCCCCAGCATTTT. Translation gives CASSSDRSNQPQHF.

This clone has only a few counts. The chain employs TRBV12-3 or TRBV12-4 and TRBJ1-6; possibly TRBD1 for D (5 bases). The CDR3 is 13 residues long. V lost 6 bases to trimming and J lost 12 bases, with 15 bases between them. CDR3: CASRKGAERPLHF. The CDR3 DNA is TGTGCCAGCAGAAAAGGGGCGGAGAGACCCCTCCACTTT.

The chain is built from TRBV3-1 (or the pseudogene TRBV3-2) and TRBJ2-2; 13 bases are a match to TRBD2. The CDR3 consists of 21 residues. In germline, CDR1 is LGHDT, CDR2 YNNKEL (reference sequence). Losses at the gene ends were 4 bases for V and 3 bases for J; bases not matched to a gene: 17. CDR3 region: CASSPQLAGGPVWSDTGELFF. The CDR3 region has the DNA TGTGCCAGCAGCCCCCAACTAGCGGGAGGGCCCGTGTGGTCGGACACCGGGGAGCTGTTTTTT.

The chain recombines TRBV3-1 (or the pseudogene TRBV3-2) with TRBJ1-2; D call uncertain. The CDR3 spans 11 residues. V lost 1 base to trimming and J lost 7 bases, with 4 bases between them. The germline gives CDR1 LGHDT, CDR2 YNNKEL (reference sequence). CDR3 in amino acids: CASSQAGGYTF. The CDR3 DNA follows: TGTGCCAGCAGCCAAGCGGGTGGCTACACCTTC.

The rearrangement uses TRBV11-3 and TRBJ1-2; maybe TRBD1 (5 bases). V was cut by 6 bases and J by 13 bases, with 21 bases left in between. The CDR3 has 13 amino acids. Germline values: CDR1 SGHNT, CDR2 YENEEA. For the CDR3, the DNA is TGTGCCAGCAGAGCAGACAGTCCCTTTGATTGCACCTTC. This encodes CASRADSPFDCTF.

The chain is built from TRBV2 and TRBJ2-7; D might be TRBD1 (5 bases). Trimming removed 6 bases at V and 0 bases at J, with 12 bases between. Germline-derived CDR1 and CDR2 are SNHLY and FYNNEI. CDR3 length: 14 amino acids. CDR3 in DNA: TGTGCCAGCAGCCAGACAGTAACCTCCTACGAGCAGTACTTC. Translating gives CASSQTVTSYEQYF.

V and J are TRBV18 and TRBJ2-1; TRBD2 is a possible D gene (6 bases). CDR1 and CDR2 (germline): KGHSH, LQKENI. The CDR3 covers 12 residues. Trimming removed 4 bases from V and 12 bases from J, with 13 bases in between. The CDR3 sequence is CASSQGRDGQFF. The CDR3 nucleotides are TGTGCCAGCTCACAGGGGCGGGATGGGCAGTTCTTC. Combining the CDR3 with reference TRBV18 and TRBJ2-1 gives the whole variable domain NAGVMQNPRHLVRRRGQEARLRCSPMKGHSHVYWYRQLPEEGLKFMVYLQKENIIDESGMPKERFSAEFPKEGPSILRIQQVVRGDSAAYFCASSQGRDGQFFGPGTRLTVL.

Details on this clone: This same CDR3 is encoded by further DNA sequences in the sample. The V and J genes are TRBV29-1 and TRBJ1-1; 7 bases line up with TRBD1. CDR1 SQVTM and CDR2 ANQGSEA come from the germline V gene. Trimming took 6 bases from V and 0 from J; bases not matched to a gene: 4. CDR3 size: 13 residues. The CDR3 sequence is CSVAGQLNTEAFF. CDR3 sequence (DNA): TGCAGCGTGGCGGGACAGTTGAACACTGAAGCTTTCTTT.

The V call is TRBV6-5, the J call TRBJ1-5; no definite D call. Between the trimmed V and J ends, which lost 3 bases and 6 bases, there was a span of 6 bases. Germline CDR1 and CDR2: MNHEY and SVGAGI. This CDR3 contains 12 residues. CDR3 in amino acids: CASSYPGQPQHF. CDR3 nucleotides: TGTGCCAGCAGTTATCCCGGTCAGCCCCAGCATTTT.

The chain joins TRBV9 to TRBJ1-2; possible D gene TRBD1, 6 bases. CDR1 is SGDLS and CDR2 is YYNGEE in the germline V gene. V gave up 3 bases and J gave up 8 bases, with 20 bases separating them. The CDR3 totals 15 residues. The CDR3 here is CASSGYRVVRLGYTF. For the CDR3, the DNA is TGTGCCAGCAGCGGTTACAGGGTGGTCCGTCTCGGCTACACCTTC. Full variable domain (missing parts from reference TRBV9 and TRBJ1-2): DSGVTQTPKHLITATGQRVTLRCSPRSGDLSVYWYQQSLDQGLQFLIQYYNGEERAKGNILERFSAQQFPDLHSELNLSSLELGDSALYFCASSGYRVVRLGYTFGSGTRLTVV.

This chain uses TRBV6-5 with TRBJ2-1, with D uncertain. Germline lookup yields CDR1 MNHEY and CDR2 SVGAGI. This CDR3 has 13 amino acids. Trimming removed 2 bases from V and 4 bases from J, with 6 bases in between. CDR3 residues: CASSYERYNEQFF. DNA of the CDR3: TGTGCCAGCAGTTACGAGCGTTACAATGAGCAGTTCTTC.

As to this clone: At one of its ends the junction is not consistent with the germline gene, which may arise from a read error. The rearrangement uses TRBV27 and TRBJ1-2; 12 nucleotides agree with TRBD1. The germline CDR1 and CDR2 sequences are MNHEY and SMNVEV (reference sequence). The CDR3 covers 15 residues. CDR3 protein: CASSLSTRGTGGRVF. The CDR3 DNA follows: TGTGCCAGCAGTTTATCGACCCGGGGGACAGGGGGCAGGGTCTTC.